This TCR beta chain appears in the sequencing data of a study of early T cells in non-severe SARS-CoV-2 infection. This clonotype was observed many times. Individual cDNA molecules received unique molecular identifiers during library preparation. MiXCR, run by TCRdb on the 5' RACE reads, gives a single entry per CDR3 protein. Of 35,000 to 40,000 distinct CDR3 sequences detected, 9% to 10% appear once; the ten largest clones hold roughly 12%. After removal of 4 bases from V and 5 bases from J, the junction contained 8 bases not matched to a gene. CDR1 is DFQATT and CDR2 is SNEGSKA in the germline V gene (reference sequence). The CDR3 runs 14 residues.

The sample consisted of whole blood. The sequence came from an adult who was a healthcare worker with PCR-confirmed SARS-CoV-2 infection or an uninfected control (not recorded which). This rearrangement joins TRBV20-1 to TRBJ2-7, with 10 bases aligning to TRBD1. The CDR3: CSAKAGQGTHEQYF. As DNA, the CDR3 is TGCAGTGCTAAGGCGGGACAGGGGACCCACGAGCAGTACTTC.